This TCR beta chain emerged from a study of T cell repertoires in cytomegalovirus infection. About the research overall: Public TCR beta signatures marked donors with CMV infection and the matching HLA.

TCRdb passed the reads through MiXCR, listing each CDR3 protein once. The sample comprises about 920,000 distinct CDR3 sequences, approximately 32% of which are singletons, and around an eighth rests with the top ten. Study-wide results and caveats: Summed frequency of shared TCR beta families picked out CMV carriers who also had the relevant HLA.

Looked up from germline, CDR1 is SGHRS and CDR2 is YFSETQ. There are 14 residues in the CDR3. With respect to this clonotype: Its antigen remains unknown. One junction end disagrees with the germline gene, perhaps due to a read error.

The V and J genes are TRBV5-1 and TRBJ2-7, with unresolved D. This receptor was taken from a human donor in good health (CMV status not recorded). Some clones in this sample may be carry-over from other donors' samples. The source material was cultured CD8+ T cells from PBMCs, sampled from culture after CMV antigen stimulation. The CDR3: CTSSSGWGTYEQYF. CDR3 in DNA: TGCACCAGCAGCTCCGGATGGGGAACCTACGAGCAGTACTTC.